This TCR beta chain was recovered during a study of post-analysis software for immune sequencing data. At the level of the study: Progressive-relapsing, secondary progressive and relapsing-remitting multiple sclerosis were among the disease courses included. General observations from the study: There were about five TRBV segments more frequent in patients than controls, and TRBV5-6, TRBV5-1 and TRBV20-1 were among them. Those with multiple sclerosis, the patient group, showed significantly lower normalized Chao1 diversity than controls. Strong same-batch co-clustering of samples appeared with F measure clustering.

V gave up 4 bases and J gave up 3 bases, with 18 bases separating them. Germline CDR1 is LGHDT and CDR2 is YNNKEL (reference sequence). This CDR3 region has 16 residues. Incorporated into the TCR beta cDNA libraries were unique molecular identifiers, which served to reduce PCR and sequencing biases. When roughly 0.9 to 10 million T cells were used, they gave roughly 490,000 cDNA molecules. One entry per CDR3 protein, called by TCRdb with MiXCR from the PCR reads. The sample has under 650,000 distinct CDR3 sequences, about 44% seen once. Concerning this clonotype itself: Its antigen is undetermined.

The material sequenced was blood. This sequence was found in a girl aged 10-17 years with multiple sclerosis. The genes are TRBV3-1 and TRBJ1-1; possible D gene TRBD1, 5 bases. For the CDR3, the DNA is TGTGCCAGCAGCCCACGCTCGGGGCTCACATACACTGAAGCTTTCTTT. Its protein product is CASSPRSGLTYTEAFF.